The 4 T cell receptor beta chains in this list originate from one sample, sequenced in a study of T-cell reconstitution after alpha-beta-depleted transplantation in children. TCRbeta library preparation incorporated unique molecular identifiers. TCRdb passed the PCR reads through MiXCR, listing each CDR3 protein once. The repertoire holds about 58,000 distinct CDR3 sequences, with 40% to 45% as singletons. The source material was PBMCs, mostly from graft donor cells, sampled 360 days after TCRalphabeta/CD19-depleted stem cell transplant. The receptors derive from a male patient younger than 18 who had a stem cell transplant for acute lymphoblastic leukemia, so the T cells may come from the graft donor.

This chain uses TRBV9 with TRBJ2-1; 9 bases line up with TRBD1. The trim removed 4 bases at V and 8 bases at J, leaving 7 bases unmatched. The CDR3 has 14 residues. Germline-derived CDR1 and CDR2 are SGDLS and YYNGEE. CDR3 loop: CASSMWDRDDEQFF. CDR3 bases: TGTGCCAGCAGCATGTGGGACAGGGACGATGAGCAGTTCTTC.

In its sample, this clonotype was seen a few times. The V and J genes are TRBV7-2 and TRBJ2-3; D is possibly TRBD2 (6 bases). Trimming shortened V by 1 base and J by 3 bases, and 8 bases separated the two germline ends. The germline gives CDR1 SGHTA, CDR2 FQGNSA. The CDR3 length is 14 residues. Written as DNA, the CDR3 is TGTGCCAGCAGCTTAGTAGGGACTACAGATACGCAGTATTTT. Its translation: CASSLVGTTDTQYF. Full variable domain (missing parts from reference TRBV7-2 and TRBJ2-3): GAGVSQSPSNKVTEKGKDVELRCDPISGHTALYWYRQSLGQGLEFLIYFQGNSAPDKSGLPSDRFSAERTGGSVSTLTIQRTQQEDSAVYLCASSLVGTTDTQYFGPGTRLTVL.

J is TRBJ1-6 and V is TRBV12-3 or TRBV12-4; the match to TRBD1 covers 7 bases. The CDR3 contains 14 residues. V lost 3 bases to trimming and J lost 4 bases; unmatched junction nucleotides: 0. The CDR3 sequence is CASSLGQYNSPLHF. The CDR3 DNA reads TGTGCCAGCAGTTTGGGACAGTATAATTCACCCCTCCACTTT.

This clonotype was seen a few times. The rearrangement joins TRBV5-6 to TRBJ2-7, with 9 bases that match TRBD1. The CDR3 loop spans 15 amino acids. The germline CDR1 and CDR2 sequences are SGHDT and YYEEEE. Trimming took 3 bases from V and 5 from J; bases not matched to a gene: 9. CDR3 nucleotides: TGTGCCAGCAGCTATTTCACAGGGGGCGGCCACGAGCAGTACTTC. This gives the protein CASSYFTGGGHEQYF.